This is a list of T cell receptor beta chains from one sample in a study of blood T cell repertoires in COVID-19. Assay used: immunoSEQ multiplex PCR; TCRdb lists only in-frame clones, some missing. In the table there are fewer than 85,000 clones, around 88% of which are singletons. Sequencing was carried out using peripheral blood. These receptors were taken from a man in his fifties or sixties with acute or convalescent COVID-19. The CDR3 runs from the conserved cysteine through the conserved F or W. Each record gives: J gene, V gene, CDR3 protein.

TRBJ2-7,TRBV30,CAWSFQGNYEQYF
TRBJ1-2,TRBV6-2/TRBV6-3,CASTPQDLYGYTF
TRBJ2-1,TRBV12-5,CASGTPWGGAVNEQFF
TRBJ2-7,TRBV14,CASSNVGGHEQYF
TRBJ2-3,TRBV18,CASSASGGVSTDTQYF
TRBJ1-5,TRBV2,CASRGQGGSNQPQHF
TRBJ1-1,TRBV30,CAWSKGQGEAEAFF
TRBJ2-1,TRBV29-1,CSVDGGNEQFF
TRBJ1-2,TRBV3-1/TRBV3-2,CASSQESGHYGYTF
TRBJ1-5,TRBV27,CASSKTRRDRGLWSNQPQHF
TRBJ1-2,TRBV18,CASSPALRVRANYGYTF
TRBJ1-1,TRBV29-1,CSVARTTEAFF
TRBJ2-5,TRBV2,CASREGTSGRETQYF
TRBJ1-4,TRBV4-3,CASSPGGQLPEKLFF
TRBJ2-3,TRBV19,CASSAYRGSGDTQYF